This T cell receptor beta chain was identified during a study of shared clonotypes between healthy human individuals. The V gene's germline CDR1 is SGHTA and CDR2 FQGNSA. The V segment lost 5 bases and the J segment 1 base; nucleotides outside the gene matches: 4. This CDR3 has 16 amino acids. Concerning this clone: Its antigen remains unknown.

Investigators spread the genomic DNA of each subset evenly over several immunoSEQ plates. TCRdb keeps only in-frame clones here, not all; method: immunoSEQ multiplex PCR. The repertoire holds 1,400,000 or so clones, with approximately 98.5% as singletons. Study-wide points: On the whole, naive subsets had larger estimated richness than memory subsets had. It was only blood that was sampled, and tissue repertoires likely differ.

Material for sequencing was naive CD4+ T cells sorted from blood. Noted subset: CD45RA+ positively selected. This TCR came from a young man in good health. The rearrangement links TRBV7-2 to TRBJ2-1; 11 nucleotides match TRBD2. For the CDR3, the DNA is TGTGCCAGCAGCCCAGTAGCGGGAGGGTCCTACAATGAGCAGTTCTTC. It is translated as CASSPVAGGSYNEQFF. Complete variable domain (other parts from reference TRBV7-2 and TRBJ2-1): GAGVSQSPSNKVTEKGKDVELRCDPISGHTALYWYRQSLGQGLEFLIYFQGNSAPDKSGLPSDRFSAERTGGSVSTLTIQRTQQEDSAVYLCASSPVAGGSYNEQFFGPGTRLTVL.